The T cell receptor (beta chain) described here comes from a study of blood T cell repertoires in COVID-19. For the study at large: Italy, Spain and the United States were the sources of the convalescent and acute COVID-19 samples.

The assay was immunoSEQ multiplex PCR, and TCRdb's table has in-frame clones only and misses some. This sample carries 97,000 or so clones, approximately 82% of them seen once, and the ten largest clones take 8.5% to 12%. CDR1 is GTSNPN, CDR2 SVGIG, per germline (reference sequence). V lost 2 bases to trimming and J lost 6 bases, with 11 bases between them. This CDR3 has 13 residues. The sequence derives from a man between 65 and 85 years old with acute or convalescent COVID-19. Sequencing input: peripheral blood. The chain employs TRBV30 and TRBJ1-5; D not resolved. The CDR3 region has the DNA TGTGCCTGGAGTTCCTTCGAGGTTCAGCCCCAGCATTTT. Residues: CAWSSFEVQPQHF. Variable domain in full (rest from reference TRBV30 and TRBJ1-5): SQTIHQWPATLVQPVGSPLSLECTVEGTSNPNLYWYRQAAGRGLQLLFYSVGIGQISSEVPQNLSASRPQDRQFILSSKKLLLSDSGFYLCAWSSFEVQPQHFGDGTRLSIL.